This T cell receptor (beta chain) was obtained from a study of shared clonotypes between healthy human individuals. Assay: immunoSEQ multiplex PCR; the TCRdb copy retains only in-frame clones and omits some. The sample contains hundreds of thousands of clones, about two thirds of which appear only once. Germline assignment: CDR1 MNHNS and CDR2 SASEGT. The CDR3 has 13 amino acids. The V end was cut by 7 bases, the J end by 4 bases, with 13 bases between. This clonotype originated in a woman in her twenties or thirties in good health. The chain employs TRBV6-1 and TRBJ1-1, with a possible D match to TRBD1 (5 bases). Sequencing was carried out using memory CD4+ T cells sorted from blood. Subset indicated: CD45RA-negative fraction. This CDR3 reads CASTDSEGTEAFF. The DNA of the CDR3 is TGTGCCAGCACCGACAGCGAGGGCACTGAAGCTTTCTTT.